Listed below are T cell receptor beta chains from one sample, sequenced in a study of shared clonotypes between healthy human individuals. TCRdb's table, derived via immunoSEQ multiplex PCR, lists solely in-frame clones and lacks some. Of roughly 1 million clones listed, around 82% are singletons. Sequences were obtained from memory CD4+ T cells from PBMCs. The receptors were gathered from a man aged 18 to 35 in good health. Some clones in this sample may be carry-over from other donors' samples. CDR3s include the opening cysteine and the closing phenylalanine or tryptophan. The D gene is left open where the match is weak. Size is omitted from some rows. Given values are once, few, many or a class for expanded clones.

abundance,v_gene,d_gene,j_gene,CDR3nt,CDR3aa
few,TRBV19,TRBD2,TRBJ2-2,TGTGCCAGTAGTTCCTTTTCCGGCGGGAGAGGTCGCACCGGGGAGCTGTTTTTT,CASSSFSGGRGRTGELFF
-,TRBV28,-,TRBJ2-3,TGTGCCAGCAGTCTGGAGTGGCGGGATGCTAGCACAGATACGCAGTATTTT,CASSLEWRDASTDTQYF
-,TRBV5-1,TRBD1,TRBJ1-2,TGCGCCAGCAGCCTAACACCGACAGGGAACTATGGCTACACCTTC,CASSLTPTGNYGYTF
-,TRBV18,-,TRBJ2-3,TGTGCCAGCTCCCGAGACCCAATGGATACGCAGTATTTT,CASSRDPMDTQYF
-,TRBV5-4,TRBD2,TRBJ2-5,TGTGCCAGCAGCTTGGCTAGCGGGAGGGATCAAGAGACCCAGTACTTC,CASSLASGRDQETQYF
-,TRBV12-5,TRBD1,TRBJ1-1,TGTGCTAGTGCCTTGGGACAGGTGGGAACTGAAGCTTTCTTT,CASALGQVGTEAFF
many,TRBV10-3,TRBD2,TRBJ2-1,TGTGCCATCAGGCAGGGACTAGCCGACTACAATGAGCAGTTCTTC,CAIRQGLADYNEQFF
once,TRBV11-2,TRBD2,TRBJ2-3,TGTGCCAGCAGCTTCAGGGGCGGGGGGCCAGATACGCAGTATTTT,CASSFRGGGPDTQYF
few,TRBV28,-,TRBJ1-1,TGTGCCAGCAATCCATGGAGGGGGGGCGCTGTTAGGTTTGAGGAGAACACTGAAGCTTTCTTT,CASNPWRGGAVRFEENTEAFF
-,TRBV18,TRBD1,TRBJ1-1,TGTGCCAGCTCACCAGGACAGGGGGGGGACGTGTACACTGAAGCTTTCTTT,CASSPGQGGDVYTEAFF
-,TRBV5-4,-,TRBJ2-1,TGTGCCAGCAGCGTAGATAGCTCCCCTTGGAATGAGCAGTTCTTC,CASSVDSSPWNEQFF
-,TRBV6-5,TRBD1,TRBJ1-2,TGTGCCAGCAGGCTCGGGACAGGCTCCTATGGCTACACCTTC,CASRLGTGSYGYTF
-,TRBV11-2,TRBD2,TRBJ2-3,TGTGCCAGCAGCTTAAGATTGCTAGCGGGAGGAACAGATACGCAGTATTTT,CASSLRLLAGGTDTQYF
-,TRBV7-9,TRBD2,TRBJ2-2,TGTGCCAGCAGCTTAGCGGTTTCGGGGGGAGATACCGGGGAGCTGTTTTTT,CASSLAVSGGDTGELFF